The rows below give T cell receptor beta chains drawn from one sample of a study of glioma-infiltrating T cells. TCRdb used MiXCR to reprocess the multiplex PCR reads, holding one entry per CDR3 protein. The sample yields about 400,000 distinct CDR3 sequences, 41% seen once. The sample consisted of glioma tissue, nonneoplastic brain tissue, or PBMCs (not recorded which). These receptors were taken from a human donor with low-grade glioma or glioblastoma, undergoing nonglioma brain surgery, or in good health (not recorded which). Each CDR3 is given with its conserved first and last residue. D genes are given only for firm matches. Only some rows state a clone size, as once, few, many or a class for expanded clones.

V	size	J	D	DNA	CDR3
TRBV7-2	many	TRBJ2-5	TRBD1	TGTGCCAGCAGCCCTTCTCCGGACAGGATAGAGACCCAGTACTTC	CASSPSPDRIETQYF
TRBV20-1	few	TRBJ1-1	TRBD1	TGCAGGGGTTGGGGCGACAGGGGGGGTGGAACTGAAGCTTTCTTT	CRGWGDRGGGTEAFF
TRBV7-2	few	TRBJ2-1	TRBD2	TGTGCCAGCAGCCCGGGACTAGCTGGGGAGCAGTTCTTC	CASSPGLAGEQFF
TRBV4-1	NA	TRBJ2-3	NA	TGCGCCAGCAGCCCCTGGACTCCCTCTCCCAAAGATACGCAGTATTTT	CASSPWTPSPKDTQYF
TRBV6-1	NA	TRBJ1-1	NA	TGTGCCAGCGGCCCGGACATATGGAACACTGAAGCTTTCTTT	CASGPDIWNTEAFF
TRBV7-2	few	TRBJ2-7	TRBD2	TGTGCCAGCAGCTTAGATGCGGGAGGCCTCCCCTACGAGCAGTACTTC	CASSLDAGGLPYEQYF
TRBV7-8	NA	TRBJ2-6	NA	TGTGCCAGCAGCTTAGTACGAGGAGGGAGGTCTGGGGCCAACGTCCTGACTTTC	CASSLVRGGRSGANVLTF
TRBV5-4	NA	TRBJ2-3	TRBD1	TGTGCCAGCAGCTCGGTCGTGACAGGGGCGACAGATACGCAGTATTTT	CASSSVVTGATDTQYF
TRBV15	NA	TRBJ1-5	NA	TGTGCCACCAGCGCCTCGAAGGGGGTGCCTCAGCCCCAGCATTTT	CATSASKGVPQPQHF
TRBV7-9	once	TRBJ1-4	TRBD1	TGTGCCAGCAGCTTGGGACAGGCGGGTCGAAGTGAAAAACTGTTTTTT	CASSLGQAGRSEKLFF
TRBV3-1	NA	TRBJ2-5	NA	TGTGCCAGCAGCCAGAACACCATCCAAGAGACCCAGTACTTC	CASSQNTIQETQYF
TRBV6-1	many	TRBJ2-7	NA	TGTGCCAGCAGTAAAGGACCGAACTACGAGCAGTACTTC	CASSKGPNYEQYF
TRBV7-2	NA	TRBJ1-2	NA	TGTGCCAGCAGCCCTAACAAATACAGTCCAGGGGAGTATGGCTACACCTTC	CASSPNKYSPGEYGYTF
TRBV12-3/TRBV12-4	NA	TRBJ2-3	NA	TGTGCCAGCAGTTTAAGAGGGGGCACAGATACGCAGTATTTT	CASSLRGGTDTQYF
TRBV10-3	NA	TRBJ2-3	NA	TGTGCCATAGGAGGGCCAACAGATACGCAGTATTTT	CAIGGPTDTQYF
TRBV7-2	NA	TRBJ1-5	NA	TGTGCCAGCGCCTATCGGGGATATCAGCCCCAGCATTTT	CASAYRGYQPQHF
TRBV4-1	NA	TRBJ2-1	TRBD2	TGCGCCAGCAGCCGACTAGCGGGAGGAATCACCTCCTACAATGAGCAGTTCTTC	CASSRLAGGITSYNEQFF
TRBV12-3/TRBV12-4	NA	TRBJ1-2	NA	TGTGCCAGCAGTTTATTGGCAGGCGGCTACACCTTC	CASSLLAGGYTF
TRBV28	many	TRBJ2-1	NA	TGTGCCAGCAGTTTCGTCCCTCGCGGCCCCAATGAGCAGTTCTTC	CASSFVPRGPNEQFF
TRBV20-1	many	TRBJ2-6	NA	TGCAGTGCAGGGGACGGGGCCAACGTCCTGACTTTC	CSAGDGANVLTF
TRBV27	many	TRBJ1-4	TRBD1	TGTGCCAGCAGTCAGCAGGGGGCAGGGGAAAAACTGTTTTTT	CASSQQGAGEKLFF
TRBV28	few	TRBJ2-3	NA	TGTGCCAGCAAGGACTCCGCCAGGAGAGATACGCAGTATTTT	CASKDSARRDTQYF
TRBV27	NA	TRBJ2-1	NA	TGTGCCAGCAGTTTAAGGGGGGGCCTCAGCTCCTACAATGAGCAGTTCTTC	CASSLRGGLSSYNEQFF
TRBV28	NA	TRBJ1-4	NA	TGTGCCAGCAGTTTGACAGATTCTAATGAAAAACTGTTTTTT	CASSLTDSNEKLFF
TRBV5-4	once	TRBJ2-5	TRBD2	TGTGCCAGCAGCTTGAGCCTAGCGGATGAGACCCAGTACTTC	CASSLSLADETQYF
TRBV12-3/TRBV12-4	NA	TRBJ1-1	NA	TGTACCAGCAGTTTCCTGAACACTGAAGCTTTCTTT	CTSSFLNTEAFF
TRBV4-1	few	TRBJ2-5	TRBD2	TGCGCCAGCAGCCAAGTCTTAGCGGGAGTGGAGACCCAGTACTTC	CASSQVLAGVETQYF
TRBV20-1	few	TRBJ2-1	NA	TGCAGTGCTAGGAGTGACACTTACAATGAGCAGTTCTTC	CSARSDTYNEQFF
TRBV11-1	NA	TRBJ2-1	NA	TGTGCCAGCAGCGTCCCCGACGGGAGAGCCTACAATGAGCAGTTCTTC	CASSVPDGRAYNEQFF
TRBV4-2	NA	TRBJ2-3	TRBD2	TGTGCCAGCAGCCAAGATCTTGCTAGCGGGATCACAGATACGCAGTATTTT	CASSQDLASGITDTQYF
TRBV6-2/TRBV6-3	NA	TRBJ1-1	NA	TGTGCCAGCACCTCACTCCGACAGCGAACGAACACTGAAGCTTTCTTT	CASTSLRQRTNTEAFF
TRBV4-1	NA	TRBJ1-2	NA	TGCGCCAGCATCCAAGATCCCACTGGGCATGGCTACACCTTC	CASIQDPTGHGYTF
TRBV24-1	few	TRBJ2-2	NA	TGTGCCACCAGTGATTTGAAAGCCATCGCGAACACCGGGGAGCTGTTTTTT	CATSDLKAIANTGELFF